Detailed here is one T cell receptor (beta chain). Its antigen is currently unknown. This same CDR3 is encoded by further DNA sequences in the sample. The sample belongs to a study of cytomegalovirus exposure and HLA in healthy donors. The CDR3 has 15 residues. From germline, CDR1 is SGDLS and CDR2 YYNGEE. After removal of 4 bases from V and 0 bases from J, the junction contained 3 bases not matched to a gene. Researchers ran the PCR with 60 Vbeta and 13 Jbeta primers. Using immunoSEQ multiplex PCR, the repertoire was profiled, and TCRdb retains in-frame clones only, with some absent. Listed are roughly 51,000 clones; 8% to 13% falls within the top ten. Findings of the study overall: For TCR beta chains, V- and J-gene trimming was later linked to a missense DCLRE1C variant.

The TCR sequence derives from a woman between 45 and 60 years old in good health and CMV-seropositive. This chain joins TRBV9 and TRBJ2-3; 9 bases match TRBD2. Sample: PBMCs. The CDR3 sequence is CASSQGLASTDTQYF. Written as DNA, the CDR3 is TGTGCCAGCAGCCAGGGACTAGCTAGCACAGATACGCAGTATTTT.